The clone carrying this T cell receptor beta chain was observed a few times. The antigen is unknown. The germline gives CDR1 LGHNA, CDR2 YSLEER. The V end was cut by 0 bases, the J end by 3 bases, with 12 bases between. The CDR3 contains 15 residues. With no exceptions, donors were healthy Caucasians. A universal primer site arose from template switching, and cDNA bore unique molecular identifiers. TCRdb re-derived calls from the 5' RACE reads in MiXCR, one entry per CDR3 protein. The sample records 310,000 or so distinct CDR3 sequences, 8.5% to 9.5% being singletons. These data originate in a study of identical twins. Study conclusions and caveats: Beta clonotypes that were abundant in cord blood contained fewer insertions, a pattern absent from memory repertoires. Cross-sectional statistical analysis, not tracking of the same donors, underpinned the conclusions.

These data are also associated with another study on yellow fever vaccine responses in identical twins.

The genes are TRBV4-3 and TRBJ2-7, with unresolved D. The source is a woman younger than 35 in good health. The sequenced sample was CD8+ T cells sorted from blood. CDR3 coding DNA: TGCGCCAGCAGCCAAGATCGAGAGGATAGCTACGAGCAGTACTTC. Protein sequence: CASSQDREDSYEQYF.